This TCR gamma chain was identified during a study of gamma-delta T cells after stem cell transplantation. TCRdb applied CATT to the RT-PCR reads for clone calling. The profile shows 950 to 1,500 gamma-chain clones, approximately 16% of them singletons. The junction had 8 bases not matched to a gene; V was cut back by 2 bases and J by 11 bases. Germline values: CDR1 VENAVY, CDR2 YDSYNSRV. The CDR3 contains 13 residues. The chain couples TRGV8 to TRGJP1. The sequence was collected from a human donor. It is not recorded whose cells these are; they may come from a transplant donor. The material sequenced was gamma-delta T cells. As DNA, the CDR3 is TGTGCCACCTGGGATAACCTAAGCTGGTTCAAGATATTT. As protein: CATWDNLSWFKIF.